The 23 T cell receptor beta chains below come from one sample, sequenced in a study of blood T cell repertoires in COVID-19. This table comes from immunoSEQ multiplex PCR, and its TCRdb copy is limited to in-frame clones, with some not included. The sample carries 150,000 to 200,000 clones, 80% to 90% recorded once. The sequencing input was peripheral blood. The receptors come from a woman aged 55 to 70 with COVID-19, enrolled during active disease.

The rearrangement links TRBV9 to TRBJ2-1; D uncertain. V lost 5 bases and J 0 bases, leaving 9 bases between the germline ends. The germline CDR1 and CDR2 sequences are SGDLS and YYNGEE. The CDR3 runs to 14 residues. CDR3 region: CASSVTGSYNEQFF. The CDR3 DNA is TGTGCCAGCAGTGTTACTGGCTCCTACAATGAGCAGTTCTTC.

This rearrangement joins TRBV28 to TRBJ1-2; D is possibly TRBD1 (5 bases). Germline CDR1 MDHEN, CDR2 SYDVKM. V dropped 3 bases and J dropped 4 bases, with 12 bases sitting between them. CDR3 size: 14 residues. CDR3 nucleotides: TGTGCCAGCAGTTTGGGGCGCTTCGGCTATGGCTACACCTTC. Translation: CASSLGRFGYGYTF.

The chain carries TRBV6-5 and TRBJ1-1; D uncertain. Germline lookup yields CDR1 MNHEY and CDR2 SVGAGI. Trimming took 5 bases from V and 1 from J, leaving 11 bases between them. There are 14 residues in the CDR3. DNA for the CDR3: TGTGCCAGCAGTCACAGATTTTCGAACACTGAAGCTTTCTTT. As protein: CASSHRFSNTEAFF.

The gene calls are TRBV9 and TRBJ1-2; a weak D match, TRBD1 (6 bases). The germline V gene has CDR1 SGDLS and CDR2 YYNGEE. The V end lost 0 bases, the J end lost 7 bases, and 10 bases lay between the germline ends. The CDR3 totals 13 residues. CDR3 coding DNA: TGTGCCAGCAGCGTAGGGCAGGGGCTTGGCTACACCTTC. Its protein product is CASSVGQGLGYTF.

The chain uses TRBV7-9 and TRBJ1-2; 8 nucleotides line up with TRBD1. The CDR3 is made up of 16 amino acids. Germline trimming cut 0 bases from V and 4 bases from J; bases unmatched to any gene: 7. From germline, CDR1 is SEHNR and CDR2 FQNEAQ (reference sequence). For the CDR3, the DNA is TGTGCCAGCAGCTTAGCCGGGACAGGCCCGGGCTATGGCTACACCTTC. Amino acid sequence: CASSLAGTGPGYGYTF.

This chain uses TRBV11-2 with TRBJ1-2; possibly TRBD1 for D (6 bases). The CDR3 covers 14 residues. The germline gives CDR1 SGHAT, CDR2 FQNNGV. The V end was cut by 3 bases, the J end by 2 bases, with 10 bases between. The CDR3 sequence: CASSFLGQNYGYTF. The CDR3 nucleotides are TGTGCCAGCAGCTTTCTGGGACAAAACTATGGCTACACCTTC.

This clone showed up just a few times. The sample holds other DNA sequences that translate to the same CDR3. This chain joins TRBV24-1 and TRBJ1-5, with 9 positions matching TRBD1. This CDR3 is 16 amino acids long. Unmatched junction bases numbered 3, after V lost 3 bases and J lost 1 base. Germline V gene data show CDR1 as KGHDR and CDR2 as SFDVKD. The CDR3 region has the DNA TGTGCCACCAGTGATCCCGGGACAGGGAGCAATCAGCCCCAGCATTTT. It encodes CATSDPGTGSNQPQHF.

The chain links TRBV11-2 to TRBJ2-7, with TRBD1 identical over 7 bases. The CDR3 covers 14 residues. CDR1 SGHAT and CDR2 FQNNGV come from the germline V gene. Germline trimming cut 2 bases from V and 9 bases from J; bases unmatched to any gene: 10. The CDR3 loop is CASSLSGGVRWQYF. The CDR3 region has the DNA TGTGCCAGCAGCTTATCAGGGGGAGTCAGGTGGCAGTACTTC. The full variable domain, in which reference TRBV11-2 and TRBJ2-7 provide the parts outside the CDR3, is EAGVAQSPRYKIIEKRQSVAFWCNPISGHATLYWYQQILGQGPKLLIQFQNNGVVDDSQLPKDRFSAERLKGVDSTLKIQPAKLEDSAVYLCASSLSGGVRWQYFGPGTRLTVT.

This chain links TRBV7-2 with TRBJ1-5; a weak D match, TRBD1 (5 bases). The CDR3 contains 14 residues. Trimming cost V 1 base and J 9 bases, with 13 bases left between them. In germline, CDR1 is SGHTA, CDR2 FQGNSA. This CDR3 is CASSLGAGQGPQHF. As DNA, the CDR3 is TGTGCCAGCAGCTTAGGGGCCGGCCAGGGGCCCCAGCATTTT.

The J gene is TRBJ1-1, the V gene TRBV13; 8 nucleotides align to TRBD1. The length of the CDR3 is 14 residues. Germline CDR1 and CDR2: PRHDT and FYEKMQ (reference sequence). With V trimmed by 2 bases and J by 12 bases, 11 bases remained unmatched. The CDR3: CASSLSTGTGLTFF. Written as DNA, the CDR3 is TGTGCCAGCAGCTTAAGTACCGGGACAGGTTTGACTTTCTTT.

This chain connects TRBV20-1 to TRBJ2-7, with TRBD1 as a possible D gene (6 bases). The CDR3 totals 11 residues. Trimming pared 5 bases from V and 6 bases from J, leaving 11 bases between. Germline V gene data show CDR1 as DFQATT and CDR2 as SNEGSKA (reference sequence). The CDR3 sequence: CSAEQGREQYF. Here the CDR3 DNA reads TGCAGTGCTGAACAGGGACGCGAGCAGTACTTC.

The chain joins TRBV30 to TRBJ1-1; no definite D call. V lost 3 bases, J lost 1 base, and 9 bases lay in between. The CDR3 totals 13 residues. Germline V gene data show CDR1 as GTSNPN and CDR2 as SVGIG (reference sequence). CDR3 sequence (DNA): TGTGCCTGGAGCGGGGTTGGGAACACTGAAGCTTTCTTT. Its protein product is CAWSGVGNTEAFF.

The chain joins TRBV19 to TRBJ1-1, with TRBD1 as a possible D gene (6 bases). This CDR3 spans 15 amino acids. The V end was cut by 7 bases, the J end by 2 bases, with 17 bases between. From germline, CDR1 is LNHDA and CDR2 SQIVND (reference sequence). DNA for the CDR3: TGTGCCAGTACTCCAGGACAGTATCATAACACTGAAGCTTTCTTT. Protein sequence: CASTPGQYHNTEAFF.

The genes are TRBV29-1 and TRBJ1-2; D unclear. Trimming removed 4 bases from V and 8 bases from J, with 5 bases in between. CDR3 size: 9 residues. Per germline, CDR1 SQVTM and CDR2 ANQGSEA. CDR3: CSVGRGYTF. The CDR3 DNA sequence: TGCAGCGTTGGGAGGGGCTACACCTTC.

The V call is TRBV5-1, the J call TRBJ1-3; D uncertain. V dropped 0 bases and J dropped 4 bases, with 14 bases sitting between them. The germline gives CDR1 SGHRS, CDR2 YFSETQ. This CDR3 is 16 amino acids long. The DNA of the CDR3 is TGCGCCAGCAGCTTGGCCTCGGCCGGGGAAGGAAACACCATATATTTT. This codes for CASSLASAGEGNTIYF.

The chain is built from TRBV30 and TRBJ2-1; the D gene is possibly TRBD2 (7 bases). This CDR3 is built from 15 residues. Deletions cut 1 base from V and 0 bases from J, with 10 bases between. Germline V CDR1 and CDR2: GTSNPN, SVGIG (reference sequence). The CDR3 DNA reads as TGTGCCTGGAGTGCGGGGGGCGTCTCCTACAATGAGCAGTTCTTC. Amino acid sequence: CAWSAGGVSYNEQFF.

The genes are TRBV7-9 and TRBJ1-5; maybe TRBD1 (6 bases). V gave up 0 bases and J gave up 5 bases, with 8 bases separating them. CDR1 and CDR2 (germline): SEHNR, FQNEAQ (reference sequence). The CDR3 has 14 residues. The CDR3 is CASSLARGDQPQHF. The DNA of the CDR3 is TGTGCCAGCAGCTTAGCCAGGGGTGATCAGCCCCAGCATTTT.

V gene TRBV30 combines with J gene TRBJ1-4; D gene uncertain. The CDR3 runs 15 residues. Germline V CDR1 and CDR2: GTSNPN, SVGIG (reference sequence). The ends were cut back, 0 bases at V and 5 bases at J, with 13 bases in the middle. The CDR3 sequence is CAWSVKSTENEKLFF. The CDR3, as DNA: TGTGCCTGGAGTGTAAAAAGCACGGAGAATGAAAAACTGTTTTTT. Together with reference TRBV30 and TRBJ1-4, the CDR3 gives the full variable domain: SQTIHQWPATLVQPVGSPLSLECTVEGTSNPNLYWYRQAAGRGLQLLFYSVGIGQISSEVPQNLSASRPQDRQFILSSKKLLLSDSGFYLCAWSVKSTENEKLFFGSGTQLSVL.

This chain joins TRBV6-5 and TRBJ2-7; the match to TRBD1 covers 10 bases. Germline loops: CDR1 MNHEY, CDR2 SVGAGI. The length of the CDR3 is 13 residues. V was clipped by 11 bases and J by 7 bases; unmatched bases: 11. CDR3 in DNA: TGTGCCGAGGGGACAGGGGCGTTTTATGAGCAGTACTTC. It yields the protein CAEGTGAFYEQYF.

The sample holds a few counts of this clone. The V and J genes are TRBV10-3 and TRBJ2-7; D perhaps matches TRBD1 (6 bases). CDR3 length equals 15 residues. The V end was cut by 4 bases, the J end by 1 base, with 14 bases between. The germline V gene has CDR1 ENHRY and CDR2 SYGVKD. The CDR3 loop is CAISGTSDRSYEQYF. Written as DNA, the CDR3 is TGTGCCATCAGTGGAACAAGTGACAGGTCCTACGAGCAGTACTTC.

The chain links TRBV29-1 to TRBJ2-7, with 9 bases fitting TRBD1. This CDR3 region has 12 residues. V lost 7 bases, J lost 5 bases, and 6 bases stayed unmatched. Germline loops: CDR1 SQVTM, CDR2 ANQGSEA. In DNA form, the CDR3 reads TGCAGCGCCGACAGGGGGGTCGACGAGCAGTACTTC. Its protein is CSADRGVDEQYF.

The rearrangement joins TRBV5-1 to TRBJ2-7; perhaps TRBD1 as D (5 bases). The CDR3 sequence is 15 residues long. The V gene lost 1 base and the J gene lost 2 bases, with 13 bases spanning the gap. CDR1 SGHRS and CDR2 YFSETQ come from the germline V gene. The DNA of the CDR3 is TGCGCCAGCAGCTTGTCCCTACAGGACGCCTACGAGCAGTACTTC. Residues: CASSLSLQDAYEQYF.

The chain recombines TRBV28 with TRBJ2-2; weak D call: TRBD2 (6 bases). Germline values: CDR1 MDHEN, CDR2 SYDVKM. The V and J ends lost 5 bases and 0 bases respectively, with 13 bases between them. The CDR3 sequence is 16 residues long. CDR3 nucleotide sequence: TGTGCCAGCAGTCGGGGCGGGGCCCCGAACACCGGGGAGCTGTTTTTT. The encoded protein is CASSRGGAPNTGELFF.